Below, 29 T cell receptor beta chains from the same sample are listed, as sequenced in a study of T cell repertoires in cytomegalovirus infection. MiXCR, run by TCRdb on the reads, gives a single entry per CDR3 protein. Of about 740,000 distinct CDR3 sequences in the sample, 35% were seen once. Sequences were obtained from PBMCs. These TCRs come from a human donor in good health (CMV status not recorded). Some clones in this sample may be carry-over from other donors' samples.

The V and J genes are TRBV3-1 and TRBJ2-5; D is uncertain. This CDR3 is built from 14 residues. Germline-derived CDR1 and CDR2 are LGHDT and YNNKEL (reference sequence). The ends were cut back, 0 bases at V and 4 bases at J, with 9 bases in the middle. The CDR3 reads CASSQDGSRETQYF. DNA of the CDR3: TGTGCCAGCAGCCAAGACGGATCTCGAGAGACCCAGTACTTC.

In this sample, this clonotype turned up many times. This chain connects TRBV7-2 to TRBJ2-1; D remains ambiguous. CDR3 length equals 14 residues. The germline V and J ends were trimmed by 4 bases and 6 bases, with 13 bases remaining between them. Germline V gene sequence: CDR1 SGHTA, CDR2 FQGNSA. Here the CDR3 DNA reads TGTGCCAGCAGCTCGCCCCATCCGGGCAATGAGCAGTTCTTC. Translating gives CASSSPHPGNEQFF.

The rearrangement uses TRBV19 and TRBJ2-5; TRBD2 aligns across 8 bases. Germline V CDR1 and CDR2: LNHDA, SQIVND (reference sequence). The CDR3 sequence is 15 residues long. V lost 1 base and J lost 5; bases outside the gene matches: 6. The CDR3 bases are TGTGCCAGTAGTATAGGGCCAGCGGGAGTGGAGACCCAGTACTTC. Protein product: CASSIGPAGVETQYF.

The rearrangement uses TRBV19 and TRBJ2-1; TRBD2 might be the D (6 bases). The CDR3 length is 13 residues. The germline V and J ends were trimmed by 5 bases and 9 bases, with 14 bases remaining between them. Germline-derived CDR1 and CDR2 are LNHDA and SQIVND (reference sequence). CDR3 nucleotide sequence: TGTGCCAGTAGTTCAGGTGGGGGGTTTGAGCAGTTCTTC. It yields the protein CASSSGGGFEQFF.

A few counts support this clonotype. The chain joins TRBV7-2 to TRBJ2-1; D might be TRBD2 (5 bases). There are 16 residues in the CDR3. Looked up from germline, CDR1 is SGHTA and CDR2 is FQGNSA. V was pared by 5 bases and J by 3 bases, with 17 bases between. CDR3: CASSPRRGDYYNEQFF. The CDR3 DNA reads as TGTGCCAGCAGCCCCAGACGCGGCGACTACTACAATGAGCAGTTCTTC.

This clonotype showed up just a few times. The chain recombines TRBV9 with TRBJ2-1; 10 nucleotides line up with TRBD1. Germline-derived CDR1 and CDR2 are SGDLS and YYNGEE. This CDR3 spans 15 amino acids. Trimming cost V 4 bases and J 8 bases; bases outside gene matches: 9. The CDR3 DNA is TGTGCCAGCAGCCGTAGAGGACAGGGGGTGTATGAGCAGTTCTTC. Its protein is CASSRRGQGVYEQFF.

V is TRBV10-3 and J is TRBJ1-5; unclear D gene. The V end lost 6 bases, the J end lost 8 bases, and 11 bases lay between the germline ends. The CDR3 has 12 residues. Germline-derived CDR1 and CDR2 are ENHRY and SYGVKD. The CDR3 sequence is CAISALTEPQHF. CDR3 DNA: TGTGCCATCAGCGCTTTGACGGAGCCCCAGCATTTT.

This chain links TRBV28 with TRBJ1-6; D is ambiguous. Germline loops: CDR1 MDHEN, CDR2 SYDVKM. V shed 4 bases and J shed 6 bases, with 10 bases lying between them. The CDR3 is 14 amino acids. The CDR3 DNA reads as TGTGCCAGCAGTTCAGGACGGGCTAATTCACCCCTCCACTTT. Residues: CASSSGRANSPLHF.

This chain connects TRBV7-9 to TRBJ1-2, with no clear D. The V gene's germline CDR1 is SEHNR and CDR2 FQNEAQ (reference sequence). V lost 5 bases and J 9 bases, leaving 13 bases between the germline ends. This CDR3 is 12 amino acids long. DNA for the CDR3: TGTGCCAGCAGCCCCGGGCTTAATCGCTACACCTTC. Amino acids: CASSPGLNRYTF.

The table lists this clonotype with a few counts. The V gene is TRBV7-6, the J gene TRBJ2-7; weak D call: TRBD2 (5 bases). Per germline, CDR1 SGHVS and CDR2 FNYEAQ. CDR3 size: 16 residues. Between the trimmed V and J ends, which lost 5 bases and 2 bases, there was a span of 19 bases. CDR3 DNA: TGTGCCAGCAGCCCAGGACTGCCGTTAGACCCCTACGAGCAGTACTTC. Translated, it gives CASSPGLPLDPYEQYF.

This clonotype was detected a few times. This rearrangement joins TRBV14 to TRBJ1-4; D is ambiguous. The germline CDR1 and CDR2 sequences are SGHDN and FVKESK. The CDR3 consists of 17 residues. V was pared by 0 bases and J by 6 bases, with 17 bases between. The CDR3 DNA follows: TGTGCCAGCAGCCAAGAAACTGGTCTACCGAGGGATGAAAAACTGTTTTTT. Translation: CASSQETGLPRDEKLFF.

This clonotype has more than one count but fewer than ten. The V call is TRBV10-3, the J call TRBJ1-5; D not certain. The CDR3 consists of 14 residues. Germline loops: CDR1 ENHRY, CDR2 SYGVKD. The V end lost 4 bases, the J end lost 5 bases, and 12 bases lay between the germline ends. This CDR3 is CAISASQVDQPQHF. The CDR3, as DNA: TGTGCCATCAGTGCTAGCCAGGTGGATCAGCCCCAGCATTTT.

This clonotype came up many times. This chain connects TRBV7-3 to TRBJ2-2; possible D gene TRBD2, 5 bases. V was pared by 3 bases and J by 0 bases, with 8 bases between. This CDR3 has 15 amino acids. Germline V gives CDR1 SGHTA, CDR2 FQGTGA. CDR3 loop: CASSLQRPNTGELFF. The CDR3, as DNA: TGTGCCAGCAGCTTGCAGCGGCCGAACACCGGGGAGCTGTTTTTT.

The chain's CDR3 is CASSAGRNTGELFF. In nucleotides, the CDR3 is TGTGCCAGCAGTGCGGGAAGGAACACCGGGGAGCTGTTTTTT. The chain employs TRBV2 and TRBJ2-2; D perhaps matches TRBD2 (5 bases). The CDR3 loop spans 14 amino acids. The V end lost 4 bases, the J end lost 1 base, and 7 bases lay between the germline ends. CDR1 and CDR2 from the germline V gene are SNHLY and FYNNEI.

The table lists this clonotype with a few counts. This chain connects TRBV11-1 to TRBJ2-3; 14 nucleotides align to TRBD2. Germline assignment: CDR1 SGHAT and CDR2 FQDESV (reference sequence). The CDR3 extends over 16 amino acids. V trimming: 4 bases; J trimming: 3 bases; junction bases outside the gene matches: 3. The CDR3 DNA sequence: TGTGCCAGCAGCTGGGGACTAGCGGGAGTTACAGATACGCAGTATTTT. It encodes CASSWGLAGVTDTQYF.

There are a few counts of this clonotype. The rearrangement joins TRBV2 to TRBJ1-1; the D is unclear. The germline V and J ends were trimmed by 8 bases and 0 bases, with 10 bases remaining between them. In germline, CDR1 is SNHLY, CDR2 FYNNEI. The CDR3 runs to 13 residues. CDR3 loop: CASSYGMNTEAFF. CDR3 DNA: TGTGCCAGCTCCTACGGCATGAACACTGAAGCTTTCTTT.

The chain recombines TRBV3-1 with TRBJ1-6, with 7 nucleotides matching TRBD1. The CDR3 sequence is 16 residues long. The ends lost 0 bases at V and 5 bases at J; junction bases unmatched: 4. Germline CDR1 is LGHDT and CDR2 is YNNKEL (reference sequence). The CDR3 sequence is CASSQEGRGNNSPLHF. In DNA, the CDR3 is TGTGCCAGCAGCCAAGAGGGCAGGGGGAATAATTCACCCCTCCACTTT.

In this sample, this clonotype turned up a few times. This CDR3 is CASSNPPATEQFF. The CDR3 DNA follows: TGTGCCAGCAGTAACCCCCCGGCAACGGAGCAGTTCTTC. This chain uses TRBV7-9 with TRBJ2-1, with D unclear. The germline V gene encodes CDR1 SEHNR and CDR2 FQNEAQ (reference sequence). The CDR3 sequence is 13 residues long. V lost 6 bases to trimming and J lost 10 bases, with 16 bases between them.

This clonotype was seen more than once but under ten times. V gene TRBV28 combines with J gene TRBJ1-1; D might be TRBD1 (6 bases). The germline V gene encodes CDR1 MDHEN and CDR2 SYDVKM. Between the trimmed V and J ends, which lost 3 bases and 1 base, there was a span of 12 bases. This CDR3 region has 15 residues. The CDR3 bases are TGTGCCAGCAGTTTCGGGGGCGCCGGGAACACTGAAGCTTTCTTT. Protein sequence: CASSFGGAGNTEAFF.

The V call is TRBV28, the J call TRBJ2-5, with 16 bases that match TRBD2. CDR3 length: 16 residues. Per germline, CDR1 MDHEN and CDR2 SYDVKM. V dropped 3 bases and J dropped 6; count of bases not matched to a gene: 4. In DNA, the CDR3 is TGTGCCAGCAGTTTGGGACTAGCGGGAGGGATAAAGACCCAGTACTTC. Its translation: CASSLGLAGGIKTQYF.

This clonotype was recorded at least ten times. The chain recombines TRBV7-9 with TRBJ2-1, with 10 bases matching TRBD2. The V gene's germline CDR1 is SEHNR and CDR2 FQNEAQ (reference sequence). Unmatched junction bases numbered 3, after V lost 5 bases and J lost 2 bases. CDR3 size: 15 residues. As DNA, the CDR3 is TGTGCCAGCAGCCCAACTAGCGGGACCTACAATGAGCAGTTCTTC. Its protein is CASSPTSGTYNEQFF.

As regards this clonotype: A much bigger clone sits one base away, suggesting this may be a read error. The J gene is TRBJ2-7, the V gene TRBV7-8; D might be TRBD2 (6 bases). Trimming left V 2 bases short and J 8 bases short, with 16 bases between. CDR3 length: 14 residues. Germline lookup yields CDR1 SGHVS and CDR2 FQNEAQ. The CDR3 is CASSLLQGGHKQYF. As DNA, the CDR3 is TGTGCCAGCAGCTTACTGCAGGGAGGTCACAAGCAGTACTTC. The variable domain in full, completed from reference TRBV7-8 and TRBJ2-7, reads GAGVSQSPRYKVAKRGQDVALRCDPISGHVSLFWYQQALGQGPEFLTYFQNEAQLDKSGLPSDRFFAERPEGSVSTLKIQRTQQEDSAVYLCASSLLQGGHKQYFGPGTRLTVT.

This clonotype was observed at least ten times. The chain has TRBV7-2 and TRBJ1-2; 7 nucleotides agree with TRBD1. Unmatched junction bases numbered 4, after V lost 5 bases and J lost 4 bases. The CDR3 consists of 13 residues. Germline values: CDR1 SGHTA, CDR2 FQGNSA. CDR3 protein: CASSLGQVYGYTF. The CDR3 DNA reads TGTGCCAGCAGCCTCGGACAGGTCTATGGCTACACCTTC.

The CDR3 reads CASSPLQGNYGYTF. The CDR3 region has the DNA TGTGCCAGCAGTCCTTTACAGGGGAACTATGGCTACACCTTC. The rearrangement links TRBV12-3 or TRBV12-4 to TRBJ1-2; 7 nucleotides align to TRBD1. V lost 5 bases, J lost 2 bases, and 5 bases stayed unmatched. The CDR3 loop spans 14 amino acids.

In this sample, this clonotype turned up a few times. The CDR3 is CATRRAADNQPQHF. Here the CDR3 DNA reads TGTGCCACCCGCCGGGCAGCGGACAATCAGCCCCAGCATTTT. The V call is TRBV15, the J call TRBJ1-5; D unclear. The V gene's germline CDR1 is LNHNV and CDR2 YYDKDF (reference sequence). This CDR3 region has 14 residues. V was pared by 8 bases and J by 3 bases, with 14 bases between. Together with reference TRBV15 and TRBJ1-5, the CDR3 gives the full variable domain: DAMVIQNPRYQVTQFGKPVTLSCSQTLNHNVMYWYQQKSSQAPKLLFHYYDKDFNNEADTPDNFQSRRPNTSFCFLDIRSPGLGDTAMYLCATRRAADNQPQHFGDGTRLSIL.

In this sample, this clonotype turned up many times. This chain uses TRBV7-8 with TRBJ1-6, with unresolved D. CDR1 is SGHVS and CDR2 is FQNEAQ in the germline V gene. The CDR3 loop spans 14 amino acids. Deletions cut 0 bases from V and 5 bases from J, with 5 bases between. The CDR3 protein is CASSLATNNSPLHF. CDR3 nucleotides: TGTGCCAGCAGCTTAGCGACTAATAATTCACCCCTCCACTTT.

This clonotype was seen a handful of times. The genes are TRBV7-8 and TRBJ1-5; 10 bases are shared with TRBD1. The CDR3 spans 15 residues. CDR1 is SGHVS and CDR2 is FQNEAQ in the germline V gene. V gave up 6 bases and J gave up 6 bases; unmatched junction bases: 8. The CDR3 loop is CASSRGTGEGQPQHF. CDR3 DNA sequence: TGTGCCAGCAGTCGGGGGACAGGGGAGGGTCAGCCCCAGCATTTT.

This chain connects TRBV10-3 to TRBJ1-5, with 8 bases matching TRBD1. Germline-derived CDR1 and CDR2 are ENHRY and SYGVKD. The CDR3 loop spans 13 amino acids. V lost 6 bases to trimming and J lost 5 bases; unmatched junction nucleotides: 3. CDR3 bases: TGTGCCATCAGGAAGGGACAGGATCAGCCCCAGCATTTT. It codes for CAIRKGQDQPQHF.

This clonotype was seen at least ten times. The chain couples TRBV7-6 to TRBJ2-1, with D maybe TRBD2 (6 bases). The CDR3 loop spans 14 amino acids. CDR1 is SGHVS and CDR2 is FNYEAQ in the germline V gene. Trimming took off 5 bases at V and 9 bases at J, with 17 bases between the two ends. This CDR3 is CASSRGLSGAEQFF. The CDR3 nucleotides read TGTGCCAGCAGCCGGGGACTGTCTGGGGCTGAGCAGTTCTTC. Together with reference TRBV7-6 and TRBJ2-1, the CDR3 gives the full variable domain: GAGVSQSPRYKVTKRGQDVALRCDPISGHVSLYWYRQALGQGPEFLTYFNYEAQQDKSGLPNDRFSAERPEGSISTLTIQRTEQRDSAMYRCASSRGLSGAEQFFGPGTRLTVL.